The 22 T cell receptor beta chains given below trace back to one sample, sequenced in a study of shared clonotypes between healthy human individuals. Produced via immunoSEQ multiplex PCR; TCRdb's table is partial and in-frame only. The table includes 630,000 or so clones, roughly 98% detected once. CD45RO-negative, CCR7-positively selected cells formed the naive CD8 fraction, excluding terminally differentiated effector memory CD45RA+ cells. Source material: naive CD8+ T cells sorted from blood. These receptors were taken from a man between 25 and 39 years old in good health.

The chain employs TRBV10-3 and TRBJ2-6, with unresolved D. The CDR3 spans 12 residues. CDR1 is ENHRY, CDR2 SYGVKD, per germline. The V gene lost 10 bases and the J gene lost 2 bases, with 6 bases spanning the gap. The CDR3 sequence is CATETGANVLTF. As DNA, the CDR3 is TGTGCCACCGAGACTGGGGCCAACGTCCTGACTTTC.

The chain carries TRBV19 and TRBJ2-7; D is ambiguous. This CDR3 is built from 13 residues. Germline V gene lookup returns CDR1 LNHDA and CDR2 SQIVND (reference sequence). Trimming took off 3 bases at V and 4 bases at J, with 10 bases between the two ends. CDR3 DNA: TGTGCCAGTAGTATTTTCAAGGGATACGAGCAGTACTTC. Translating gives CASSIFKGYEQYF.

In DNA form, the CDR3 reads TGCGCCAGCAGCTCCTTCCCGGGACGGCGACCCTACGAGCAGTACTTC. This sequence encodes CASSSFPGRRPYEQYF. This chain links TRBV5-1 with TRBJ2-7; tentatively, D is TRBD1 or TRBD2 (5 bases each). The germline gives CDR1 SGHRS, CDR2 YFSETQ. CDR3 size: 16 residues. The V end lost 3 bases, the J end lost 2 bases, and 18 bases lay between the germline ends.

V usage is TRBV7-8 and J usage is TRBJ2-4, with unresolved D. The CDR3 extends over 18 amino acids. Germline V lookup: CDR1 SGHVS, CDR2 FQNEAQ. Trimming removed 1 base from V and 1 base from J, with 17 bases in between. CDR3 in amino acids: CASSLVAGGIPAKNIQYF. In DNA, the CDR3 is TGTGCCAGCAGCTTAGTGGCAGGCGGCATCCCCGCCAAAAACATTCAGTACTTC.

V is TRBV5-6 and J is TRBJ2-1; TRBD1 agrees at 11 bases. The CDR3 length is 17 residues. Germline CDR1 reads SGHDT; CDR2 reads YYEEEE. V lost 4 bases and J lost 5; bases outside the gene matches: 11. The CDR3 DNA reads TGTGCCAGCAGCGTTCGGGGACAGGGGGTCCTTAACAATGAGCAGTTCTTC. Protein product: CASSVRGQGVLNNEQFF.

The chain combines TRBV7-8 with TRBJ2-7; 13 bases fit TRBD2. The CDR3 consists of 15 residues. V dropped 5 bases and J dropped 4; count of bases not matched to a gene: 5. Germline-derived CDR1 and CDR2 are SGHVS and FQNEAQ. CDR3 DNA sequence: TGTGCCAGCAGCCCCGGACTAGCGGGAGTATACGAGCAGTACTTC. Translation gives CASSPGLAGVYEQYF.

This clone was recorded only once. The rearrangement links TRBV7-9 to TRBJ2-4; D may be TRBD1 (6 bases). CDR3 length equals 14 residues. The germline V gene has CDR1 SEHNR and CDR2 FQNEAQ (reference sequence). Trimming removed 4 bases from V and 7 bases from J, with 14 bases in between. Written as DNA, the CDR3 is TGTGCCAGCAGCTCCACCACCCAGGGGAACATTCAGTACTTC. This encodes CASSSTTQGNIQYF.

The rearrangement joins TRBV28 to TRBJ2-1; TRBD2 agrees at 13 bases. This CDR3 is built from 16 residues. V trimming: 3 bases; J trimming: 5 bases; junction bases outside the gene matches: 4. Germline V lookup: CDR1 MDHEN, CDR2 SYDVKM. The CDR3 loop is CASSLTGLAGHNEQFF. CDR3 nucleotide sequence: TGTGCCAGCAGTTTGACGGGACTAGCGGGGCACAATGAGCAGTTCTTC.

The V and J genes are TRBV6-5 and TRBJ2-1, with a weak D call TRBD2 (5 bases). This CDR3 is built from 14 residues. Germline assignment: CDR1 MNHEY and CDR2 SVGAGI. V dropped 2 bases and J dropped 0 bases, with 5 bases sitting between them. The CDR3 nucleotides read TGTGCCAGCAGTTACGCGGGCTCCTACAATGAGCAGTTCTTC. It translates to CASSYAGSYNEQFF.

The J gene is TRBJ2-1, the V gene TRBV10-1, with D perhaps matching TRBD2 (5 bases). V dropped 6 bases and J dropped 6 bases, with 18 bases sitting between them. CDR1 and CDR2 from the germline V gene are WNHNN and SYGVQD (reference sequence). CDR3 length: 15 amino acids. The CDR3 bases are TGCGCCAGCAGGGCGGACTCTAGCAGAGTCAATGAGCAGTTCTTC. It codes for CASRADSSRVNEQFF.

This chain links TRBV7-3 with TRBJ2-1; D may be TRBD2 (5 bases). The V end was cut by 2 bases, the J end by 6 bases, with 8 bases between. The CDR3 loop spans 13 amino acids. The germline gives CDR1 SGHTA, CDR2 FQGTGA. The CDR3 here is CASSLDAGNEQFF. CDR3 coding DNA: TGTGCCAGCAGCTTAGATGCGGGCAATGAGCAGTTCTTC.

The chain has TRBV10-2 and TRBJ2-5; 7 nucleotides match TRBD2. CDR1 and CDR2 from the germline V gene are WSHSY and SAAADI. The CDR3 length is 15 residues. The junction had 8 bases not matched to a gene; V was cut back by 5 bases and J by 2 bases. DNA of the CDR3: TGCGCCAGCAGTTCCAACGGGGACTATCAAGAGACCCAGTACTTC. Encoded protein: CASSSNGDYQETQYF.

With respect to this clone: As the CDR3 is not closed by the conserved phenylalanine or tryptophan, this likely results from a read error. The limits of the CDR3 on the DNA are not certain, so only TCRdb's listed CDR3 is given. The genes are TRBV18 and TRBJ1-1. The CDR3 adds up to 8 amino acids, both ends counted. The germline CDR1 and CDR2 sequences are KGHSH and LQKENI. CDR3 amino acids: CASSCPHL.

This chain connects TRBV28 to TRBJ2-7, with TRBD2 identical over 8 bases. V shed 5 bases, J shed 2 bases, and the junction held 8 bases outside the gene matches. The CDR3 has 15 amino acids. Germline CDR1 reads MDHEN; CDR2 reads SYDVKM. The CDR3 region has the DNA TGTGCCAGCAGTCGGGGAAGCGGGAGAGCCTACGAGCAGTACTTC. Amino acids: CASSRGSGRAYEQYF. The full variable domain, in which reference TRBV28 and TRBJ2-7 provide the parts outside the CDR3, is DVKVTQSSRYLVKRTGEKVFLECVQDMDHENMFWYRQDPGLGLRLIYFSYDVKMKEKGDIPEGYSVSREKKERFSLILESASTNQTSMYLCASSRGSGRAYEQYFGPGTRLTVT.

The chain links TRBV19 to TRBJ2-2; D might be TRBD1 (6 bases). Germline V gives CDR1 LNHDA, CDR2 SQIVND (reference sequence). The length of the CDR3 is 14 residues. V lost 6 bases, J lost 6 bases, and 14 bases lay in between. This CDR3 reads CASRLTGLPGELFF. The CDR3 DNA follows: TGTGCCAGTAGATTAACAGGGTTACCCGGGGAGCTGTTTTTT.

The rearrangement joins TRBV19 to TRBJ2-7; 7 nucleotides match TRBD2. The germline CDR1 and CDR2 sequences are LNHDA and SQIVND (reference sequence). This CDR3 is 15 amino acids long. V shed 5 bases, J shed 5 bases, and the junction held 12 bases outside the gene matches. The CDR3 spells CASSWSSGKGNEQYF. As DNA, the CDR3 is TGTGCCAGTAGTTGGTCTAGCGGAAAAGGTAACGAGCAGTACTTC.

V usage is TRBV7-9 and J usage is TRBJ2-7, with a weak D call TRBD2 (6 bases). The CDR3 extends over 16 amino acids. With 5 bases removed from V and 3 bases from J, the gap between germline ends came to 20 bases. Looked up from germline, CDR1 is SEHNR and CDR2 is FQNEAQ (reference sequence). CDR3 sequence reads: CASSPRRAVGFYEQYF. The CDR3 DNA is TGTGCCAGCAGCCCCCGGAGGGCCGTGGGATTCTACGAGCAGTACTTC.

This sequence joins TRBV11-2 and TRBJ2-1, with 10 bases lining up with TRBD2. V lost 5 bases and J lost 10; bases outside the gene matches: 11. CDR3 length: 15 amino acids. Germline CDR1 SGHAT, CDR2 FQNNGV. Here the CDR3 DNA reads TGTGCCAGCAGCCTTGGCGCTAGCGGGAGAAGGGAGCAGTTCTTC. It translates to CASSLGASGRREQFF.

This clone occurred once. V usage is TRBV5-1 and J usage is TRBJ1-1; D is unresolved. The V gene lost 7 bases and the J gene lost 5 bases, with 18 bases spanning the gap. This CDR3 is 14 amino acids long. CDR1 is SGHRS and CDR2 is YFSETQ in the germline V gene. The chain's CDR3 is CASRERRVGTEAFF. The CDR3 nucleotides are TGCGCCAGCCGGGAAAGAAGGGTAGGGACTGAAGCTTTCTTT.

This chain's CDR3 is CASGRTSNEQFF. Here the CDR3 DNA reads TGCGCCAGCGGACGGACTAGCAATGAGCAGTTCTTC. V usage is TRBV10-2 and J usage is TRBJ2-1, with 7 positions matching TRBD2. Germline-derived CDR1 and CDR2 are WSHSY and SAAADI. Trimming at V came to 8 bases and at J to 6 bases, leaving 4 bases not matched to a gene. The CDR3 has 12 residues.

V and J are TRBV7-9 and TRBJ2-7, with 8 bases that match TRBD1. Trimming at V came to 4 bases and at J to 6 bases, leaving 8 bases not matched to a gene. CDR3 size: 14 residues. Germline CDR1 SEHNR, CDR2 FQNEAQ (reference sequence). This chain's CDR3 is CASSSSTGAGEQYF. In nucleotides, the CDR3 is TGTGCCAGCAGCTCCTCGACAGGGGCCGGCGAGCAGTACTTC.

The chain couples TRBV14 to TRBJ2-7; 7 positions match TRBD2. V dropped 0 bases and J dropped 1; count of bases not matched to a gene: 3. The CDR3 sequence is 15 residues long. The germline V gene has CDR1 SGHDN and CDR2 FVKESK. The CDR3 sequence is CASSQDVGGSYEQYF. The CDR3 region has the DNA TGTGCCAGCAGCCAAGACGTCGGGGGGTCCTACGAGCAGTACTTC.